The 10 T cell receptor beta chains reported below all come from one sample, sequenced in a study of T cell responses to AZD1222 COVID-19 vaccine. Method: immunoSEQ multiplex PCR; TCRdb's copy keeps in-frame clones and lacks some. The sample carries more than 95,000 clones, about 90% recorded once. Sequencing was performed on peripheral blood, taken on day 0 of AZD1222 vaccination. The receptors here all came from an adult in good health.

The CDR3 DNA sequence: TGTGCCAGCACCCTGACGGCTCTTACTAATGAAAAACTGTTTTTT. Translation: CASTLTALTNEKLFF. This chain joins TRBV2 and TRBJ1-4; D gene unclear. The V gene lost 7 bases and the J gene lost 2 bases, with 14 bases spanning the gap. Per germline, CDR1 SNHLY and CDR2 FYNNEI. This CDR3 contains 15 residues.

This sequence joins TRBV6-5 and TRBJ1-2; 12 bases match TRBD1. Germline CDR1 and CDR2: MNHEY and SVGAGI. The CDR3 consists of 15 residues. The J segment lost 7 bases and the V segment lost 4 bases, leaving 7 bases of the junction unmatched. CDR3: CASSSWGQGASGYTF. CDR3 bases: TGTGCCAGCAGTTCTTGGGGACAGGGGGCATCTGGCTACACCTTC.

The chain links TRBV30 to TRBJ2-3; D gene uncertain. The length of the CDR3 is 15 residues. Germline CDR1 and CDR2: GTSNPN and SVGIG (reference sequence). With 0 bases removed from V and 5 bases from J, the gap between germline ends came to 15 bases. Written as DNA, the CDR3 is TGTGCCTGGAGTGTTGGGCAGGCGAGGATAGATACGCAGTATTTT. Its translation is CAWSVGQARIDTQYF.

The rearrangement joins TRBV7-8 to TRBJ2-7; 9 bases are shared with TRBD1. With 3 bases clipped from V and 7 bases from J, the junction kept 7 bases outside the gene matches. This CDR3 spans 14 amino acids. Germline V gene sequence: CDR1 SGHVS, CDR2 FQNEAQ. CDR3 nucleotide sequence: TGTGCCAGCAGCTTCCACGGACAGGGGCCGGAGCAGTACTTC. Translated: CASSFHGQGPEQYF.

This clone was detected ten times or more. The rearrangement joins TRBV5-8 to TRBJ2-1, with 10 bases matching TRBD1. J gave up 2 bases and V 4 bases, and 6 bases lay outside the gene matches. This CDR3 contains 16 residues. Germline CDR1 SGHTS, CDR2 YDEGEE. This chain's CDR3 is CASSDRGHGTYNEQFF. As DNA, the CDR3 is TGTGCCAGCAGCGACAGGGGGCACGGAACCTACAATGAGCAGTTCTTC.

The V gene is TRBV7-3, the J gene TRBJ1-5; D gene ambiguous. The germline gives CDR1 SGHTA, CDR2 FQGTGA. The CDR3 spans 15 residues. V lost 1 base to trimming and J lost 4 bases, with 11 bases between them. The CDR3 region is CASSLSQVGNQPQHF. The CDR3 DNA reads TGTGCCAGCAGCTTAAGTCAGGTTGGGAATCAGCCCCAGCATTTT.

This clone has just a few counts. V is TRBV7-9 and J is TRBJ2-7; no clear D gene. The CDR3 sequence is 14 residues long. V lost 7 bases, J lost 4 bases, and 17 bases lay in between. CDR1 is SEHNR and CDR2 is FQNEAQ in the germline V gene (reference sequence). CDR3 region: CASTTSEIPYEQYF. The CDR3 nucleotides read TGTGCCAGCACCACGAGCGAAATTCCGTACGAGCAGTACTTC.

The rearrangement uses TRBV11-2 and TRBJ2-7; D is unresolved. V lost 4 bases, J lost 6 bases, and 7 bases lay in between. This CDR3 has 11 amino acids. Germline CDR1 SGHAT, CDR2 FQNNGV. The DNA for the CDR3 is TGTGCCAGCAGCTCCGGAGTCGAGCAGTACTTC. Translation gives CASSSGVEQYF.

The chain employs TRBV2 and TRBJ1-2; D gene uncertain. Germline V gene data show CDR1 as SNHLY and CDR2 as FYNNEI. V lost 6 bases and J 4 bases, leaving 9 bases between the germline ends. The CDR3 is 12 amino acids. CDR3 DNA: TGTGCCAGCAGCCAGGAGGGCTATGGCTACACCTTC. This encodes CASSQEGYGYTF.

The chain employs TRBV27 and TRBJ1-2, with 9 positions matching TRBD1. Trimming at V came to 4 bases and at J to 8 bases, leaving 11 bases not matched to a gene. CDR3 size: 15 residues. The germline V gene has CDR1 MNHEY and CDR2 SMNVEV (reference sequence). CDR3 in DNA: TGTGCCAGCAGTTGGAAGGACAGGGGCCTCTACGGCTACACCTTC. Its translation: CASSWKDRGLYGYTF.